These T cell receptor beta chains were read from a single sample in a study of Graves' ophthalmopathy and Graves' hyperthyroidism. MiXCR, applied by TCRdb to the multiplex PCR reads, yields one record per CDR3 protein. The table records hundreds of thousands of distinct CDR3 sequences, under 15% of them present only once. Material for sequencing was blood. The origin of the receptors is a woman aged 30 to 39 with Graves' ophthalmopathy. Each CDR3 is given with its conserved first and last residue. Fields, in order: V gene, clone size, D gene, CDR3 length, J gene, CDR3 protein, CDR3 DNA. The D gene is left open where the match is weak. For some rows the clone size is stated as once, few or many, or as a class when expanded; others skip it.

V: TRBV27; size: many; D: -; length: 13; J: TRBJ1-2; CDR3: CASSLGGGGGYTF; DNA: TGTGCCAGCAGTTTAGGCGGGGGGGGTGGCTACACCTTC
V: TRBV12-5; size: -; D: -; length: 14; J: TRBJ2-5; CDR3: CASGVQRAGETQYF; DNA: TGTGCTAGTGGCGTCCAGCGGGCGGGGGAGACCCAGTACTTC
V: TRBV12-5; size: -; D: -; length: 16; J: TRBJ2-2; CDR3: CASGLGTGKGTGELFF; DNA: TGTGCTAGTGGTTTGGGAACAGGGAAAGGTACCGGGGAGCTGTTTTTT
V: TRBV20-1; size: once; D: TRBD2; length: 17; J: TRBJ2-7; CDR3: CSAREGRGGGPSYEQYF; DNA: TGCAGTGCTAGAGAAGGTCGGGGGGGCGGCCCCTCCTACGAGCAGTACTTC
V: TRBV7-3; size: many; D: -; length: 15; J: TRBJ1-1; CDR3: CASSLLGQARTEAFF; DNA: TGTGCCAGCAGCTTATTAGGCCAGGCCCGCACTGAAGCTTTCTTT
V: TRBV20-1; size: many; D: TRBD1; length: 15; J: TRBJ2-2; CDR3: CSARTARGQTGELFF; DNA: TGCAGTGCTAGAACAGCCAGGGGGCAAACCGGGGAGCTGTTTTTT
V: TRBV24-1; size: many; D: -; length: 15; J: TRBJ2-6; CDR3: CATSDSGSGANVLTF; DNA: TGTGCCACCAGTGATTCAGGGAGTGGGGCCAACGTCCTGACTTTC
V: TRBV4-3; size: few; D: TRBD1; length: 21; J: TRBJ2-7; CDR3: CASSHTDLTGTGDGSRYEQYF; DNA: TGCGCCAGCAGCCATACCGACTTAACCGGGACAGGGGATGGGTCGAGATACGAGCAGTACTTC
V: TRBV28; size: few; D: -; length: 13; J: TRBJ1-3; CDR3: CASSAGTGNTIYF; DNA: TGTGCCAGCAGCGCCGGGACTGGAAACACCATATATTTT
V: TRBV20-1; size: -; D: TRBD1; length: 13; J: TRBJ2-7; CDR3: CSARGHRGSEQYF; DNA: TGCAGTGCTAGAGGTCACAGGGGGAGCGAGCAGTACTTC
V: TRBV29-1; size: few; D: -; length: 12; J: TRBJ2-7; CDR3: CSVGQGGYEQYF; DNA: TGCAGCGTTGGTCAGGGGGGCTACGAGCAGTACTTC
V: TRBV20-1; size: many; D: -; length: 13; J: TRBJ1-5; CDR3: CSATGGSNQPQHF; DNA: TGCAGTGCTACCGGGGGTAGCAATCAGCCCCAGCATTTT
V: TRBV6-5; size: many; D: TRBD1; length: 14; J: TRBJ1-1; CDR3: CASSTDRGRTEAFF; DNA: TGTGCCAGCAGTACAGACAGGGGAAGAACTGAAGCTTTCTTT
V: TRBV28; size: many; D: TRBD2; length: 17; J: TRBJ2-7; CDR3: CASLPGLAGGISYEQYF; DNA: TGTGCCAGCCTCCCCGGACTAGCGGGGGGGATCTCCTACGAGCAGTACTTC
V: TRBV7-8; size: few; D: -; length: 17; J: TRBJ2-4; CDR3: CASSLVWDGLAKNIKYF; DNA: TGTGCCAGCAGCTTAGTATGGGACGGTCTAGCCAAAAACATTAAGTACTTC
V: TRBV20-1; size: many; D: -; length: 12; J: TRBJ2-7; CDR3: CSAHLTAYEQYF; DNA: TGCAGTGCTCATCTAACAGCCTACGAGCAGTACTTC
V: TRBV30; size: many; D: -; length: 15; J: TRBJ2-4; CDR3: CAWSWDPLAKNIQYF; DNA: TGTGCCTGGAGCTGGGATCCGCTAGCCAAAAACATTCAGTACTTC
V: TRBV24-1; size: many; D: -; length: 15; J: TRBJ1-1; CDR3: CATSGPGLFGGEAFF; DNA: TGTGCCACCAGTGGACCAGGGTTATTTGGCGGTGAAGCTTTCTTT
V: TRBV20-1; size: many; D: TRBD1; length: 15; J: TRBJ1-5; CDR3: CSAQGQVIGNQPQHF; DNA: TGCAGTGCGCAGGGACAGGTGATCGGCAATCAGCCCCAGCATTTT
V: TRBV20-1; size: few; D: -; length: 12; J: TRBJ1-1; CDR3: CSAQGLNTEAFF; DNA: TGCAGTGCGCAGGGTCTTAACACTGAAGCTTTCTTT
V: TRBV11-2; size: -; D: -; length: 15; J: TRBJ2-7; CDR3: CASSSRWKSSYEQYF; DNA: TGTGCCAGCAGCAGTCGCTGGAAGAGCTCCTACGAGCAGTACTTC
V: TRBV6-1; size: many; D: -; length: 13; J: TRBJ1-6; CDR3: CASSSRGNSPLHF; DNA: TGTGCCAGCAGCTCCAGGGGTAATTCACCCCTCCACTTT
V: TRBV7-2; size: many; D: TRBD2; length: 15; J: TRBJ2-7; CDR3: CASSYQRGESYEQYF; DNA: TGTGCCAGCAGCTACCAGCGGGGGGAGTCCTACGAGCAGTACTTC
V: TRBV6-4; size: -; D: TRBD1; length: 15; J: TRBJ2-5; CDR3: CVSHGPTGDQETQYF; DNA: TGTGTCAGCCACGGACCGACAGGGGACCAAGAGACCCAGTACTTC
V: TRBV6-1; size: -; D: TRBD1; length: 17; J: TRBJ2-5; CDR3: CASGRQGFGLGQGTQYF; DNA: TGTGCCAGCGGCAGACAGGGGTTTGGTTTAGGTCAAGGGACCCAGTACTTC
V: TRBV6-1; size: -; D: -; length: 12; J: TRBJ1-2; CDR3: CASSEPGHGYTF; DNA: TGTGCCAGCAGTGAACCCGGGCATGGCTACACCTTC
V: TRBV7-8; size: many; D: TRBD1; length: 17; J: TRBJ2-7; CDR3: CASSLGADRGLSYEQYF; DNA: TGTGCCAGCAGCTTAGGGGCCGACAGGGGGCTCTCCTACGAGCAGTACTTC
V: TRBV12-3/TRBV12-4; size: many; D: -; length: 18; J: TRBJ2-5; CDR3: CASSFSRAPRGRGETQYF; DNA: TGTGCCAGCAGTTTTTCGCGGGCCCCTCGGGGGCGCGGGGAGACCCAGTACTTC
V: TRBV6-1; size: many; D: TRBD1; length: 15; J: TRBJ1-1; CDR3: CASSLGGTVNTEAFF; DNA: TGTGCCAGCTCCCTGGGGGGGACAGTTAACACTGAAGCTTTCTTT
V: TRBV12-3/TRBV12-4; size: many; D: -; length: 13; J: TRBJ2-5; CDR3: CASSRQAQETQYF; DNA: TGTGCCAGCAGTCGACAGGCCCAAGAGACCCAGTACTTC
V: TRBV12-3/TRBV12-4; size: many; D: -; length: 15; J: TRBJ1-2; CDR3: CASSSDGAVIYGYTF; DNA: TGTGCCAGCAGTTCCGATGGGGCGGTGATCTATGGCTACACCTTC
V: TRBV15; size: many; D: TRBD1; length: 15; J: TRBJ1-1; CDR3: CATSRGQGARTEAFF; DNA: TGTGCCACCAGCAGGGGACAGGGGGCCCGAACTGAAGCTTTCTTT
V: TRBV27; size: few; D: -; length: 14; J: TRBJ1-2; CDR3: CASSLGARNYGYTF; DNA: TGTGCCAGCAGTTTAGGGGCCCGGAACTATGGCTACACCTTC
V: TRBV7-8; size: many; D: TRBD2; length: 18; J: TRBJ2-5; CDR3: CASSLARLAGGPRETQYF; DNA: TGTGCCAGCAGCTTGGCCCGACTAGCGGGAGGGCCCCGGGAGACCCAGTACTTC
V: TRBV7-2; size: -; D: -; length: 15; J: TRBJ1-1; CDR3: CASSAEGIGFADAFF; DNA: TGTGCCAGCAGCGCCGAGGGGATCGGTTTCGCTGACGCTTTCTTT
V: TRBV24-1; size: many; D: TRBD2; length: 15; J: TRBJ2-2; CDR3: CATSGGGAITGELFF; DNA: TGTGCCACCAGTGGCGGGGGGGCCATCACCGGGGAGCTGTTTTTT
V: TRBV9; size: few; D: -; length: 15; J: TRBJ1-1; CDR3: CASSVGRGEATEAFF; DNA: TGTGCCAGCAGCGTAGGGAGAGGGGAGGCCACTGAAGCTTTCTTT
V: TRBV20-1; size: many; D: -; length: 12; J: TRBJ2-5; CDR3: CSATPGEETQYF; DNA: TGCAGTGCCACGCCGGGGGAAGAGACCCAGTACTTC
V: TRBV27; size: many; D: TRBD2; length: 14; J: TRBJ2-7; CDR3: CASSYGTSGVEQYF; DNA: TGTGCCAGCAGCTACGGGACTAGCGGGGTCGAGCAGTACTTC
V: TRBV6-1; size: -; D: -; length: 13; J: TRBJ1-1; CDR3: CASKDSARLAAFF; DNA: TGTGCCAGCAAAGACAGCGCTCGTTTAGCAGCTTTCTTT
V: TRBV10-3; size: many; D: -; length: 13; J: TRBJ1-2; CDR3: CAISGVPNYGYTF; DNA: TGTGCCATCAGTGGGGTGCCGAACTATGGCTACACCTTC
V: TRBV28; size: many; D: TRBD1; length: 15; J: TRBJ1-6; CDR3: CASSLGGTVNSPLHF; DNA: TGTGCCAGCAGTTTGGGGGGGACAGTTAATTCACCCCTCCACTTT
V: TRBV6-5; size: many; D: -; length: 14; J: TRBJ1-1; CDR3: CASSFGGLGTEAFF; DNA: TGTGCCAGCAGTTTCGGGGGTTTGGGCACTGAAGCTTTCTTT
V: TRBV7-9; size: many; D: TRBD2; length: 15; J: TRBJ2-7; CDR3: CASSETSGERREQYF; DNA: TGTGCCAGCAGCGAGACTAGCGGGGAGAGAAGGGAGCAGTACTTC